A selection of T cell receptor beta chains follows, all from one sample in a study of CXCR3-negative and CXCR3-positive naive CD8 T cells. TCRdb reworked the 5' RACE reads into one entry per CDR3 protein, no DNA. Its table lists 150,000 to 170,000 distinct CDR3 sequences. The sample taken for sequencing was naive CXCR3+ CD8+ T cells from blood. These receptors all come from a human donor in good health. Some clones in this sample may be carry-over from other donors' samples. The CDR3 runs from the conserved cysteine through the conserved F or W. The order of the fields is V gene, J gene, CDR3 protein.

V: TRBV4-2; J: TRBJ2-1; CDR3: CASSQDQGTGNNEQFF
V: TRBV27; J: TRBJ2-1; CDR3: CASSLFSRGGRLEQFF
V: TRBV13; J: TRBJ2-1; CDR3: CASSLGLSGYNEQFF
V: TRBV25-1; J: TRBJ1-6; CDR3: CASSEYHRADSPLHF
V: TRBV6-2/TRBV6-3; J: TRBJ2-7; CDR3: CASSYASGTPYEQYF
V: TRBV28; J: TRBJ2-7; CDR3: CASSLLAGYSYEQYF
V: TRBV5-1; J: TRBJ2-1; CDR3: CASSLVLAHEQFF
V: TRBV9; J: TRBJ1-1; CDR3: CASVRQGAVGTEAFF
V: TRBV28; J: TRBJ2-7; CDR3: CASRWTGAFSYEQYF
V: TRBV12-3/TRBV12-4; J: TRBJ2-7; CDR3: CASTSGTPTYEQYF
V: TRBV10-3; J: TRBJ1-1; CDR3: CAISDREGWEAFF
V: TRBV14; J: TRBJ1-1; CDR3: CASSHTGGTEAFF
V: TRBV4-1; J: TRBJ2-7; CDR3: CASSQPRTGRQDEQYF
V: TRBV20-1; J: TRBJ2-4; CDR3: CSARARILAGEEGRAKNIQYF
V: TRBV20-1; J: TRBJ2-7; CDR3: CSPLGGNAYEQYF
V: TRBV9; J: TRBJ2-1; CDR3: CASSVSSGAGYNEQFF
V: TRBV6-6; J: TRBJ2-7; CDR3: CASSTSSYEQYF
V: TRBV29-1; J: TRBJ2-1; CDR3: CSVASLAGAGGNEQFF
V: TRBV7-9; J: TRBJ2-1; CDR3: CASSLALGSSYNEQFF
V: TRBV11-2; J: TRBJ2-3; CDR3: CASREGWGVSTDTQYF
V: TRBV6-2/TRBV6-3; J: TRBJ1-6; CDR3: CAGSGTENSPLHF
V: TRBV29-1; J: TRBJ1-2; CDR3: CSVADASNYGYTF
V: TRBV21-1; J: TRBJ1-1; CDR3: CASSSPASGHLRDTEAFF
V: TRBV5-1; J: TRBJ2-7; CDR3: CASSLGTGGNYEQYF
V: TRBV28; J: TRBJ1-6; CDR3: CASSLWGGTGSNNSPLHF
V: TRBV14; J: TRBJ1-2; CDR3: CASSHLTENYGYTF
V: TRBV4-1; J: TRBJ2-6; CDR3: CASSQTQGSGANVLTF
V: TRBV12-3/TRBV12-4; J: TRBJ1-2; CDR3: CAAFGSYGYTF
V: TRBV7-6; J: TRBJ1-2; CDR3: CASSPPNNYGYTF
V: TRBV20-1; J: TRBJ1-2; CDR3: CSANRADYGYTF
V: TRBV6-6; J: TRBJ2-5; CDR3: CASSSIRDNAETQYF
V: TRBV7-9; J: TRBJ2-7; CDR3: CASSWDPGGYEQYF
V: TRBV9; J: TRBJ1-1; CDR3: CASSVEGTGGMAEAFF
V: TRBV5-6; J: TRBJ2-7; CDR3: CASSLLASVDSEQYF
V: TRBV12-3/TRBV12-4; J: TRBJ2-3; CDR3: CAGGRATDTQYF
V: TRBV19; J: TRBJ1-1; CDR3: CASSPRRRVNTEAFF
V: TRBV11-2; J: TRBJ2-7; CDR3: CASSLLGPAFVQYF